This T cell receptor beta chain was sequenced for a study of T cells in Graves' hyperthyroidism and ophthalmopathy. Broader study findings: Most thyroid-expanded clonotypes above 0.001 were also found in blood.

Germline CDR1 SGDLS, CDR2 YYNGEE. With 0 bases removed from V and 10 bases from J, the gap between germline ends came to 10 bases. The CDR3 sequence is 12 residues long. This clonotype was picked up many times. What it binds is not known. From RNA transcripts, TCR beta CDR3 regions were amplified. The HTBI set primed first-round TCR CDR3 RT-PCR. TCRdb passed the multiplex PCR reads through MiXCR, listing each CDR3 protein once. The sample records approximately 560,000 distinct CDR3 sequences, about 43% being singletons. The specimen was peripheral blood or thyroid tissue (not recorded which). This TCR was recovered from a woman between 18 and 29 years old with Graves' hyperthyroidism. The J gene is TRBJ1-2, the V gene TRBV9; D uncertain. For the CDR3, the DNA is TGTGCCAGCAGCGTAGAGGGTTTCGACTACACCTTC. It translates to CASSVEGFDYTF.